This record covers a single T cell receptor (beta chain). The antigen is not known. The CDR3 contains 14 residues. The ends were cut back, 0 bases at V and 1 base at J, with 5 bases in the middle. The germline gives CDR1 SGDLS, CDR2 YYNGEE. The data were obtained in a study of neurological immune-mediated disorders. Study-wide results and limits: There was no association between the multiple sclerosis repertoire cluster and any clinical or MRI feature. Multiple sclerosis was found to have the least TCR clonal expansion, below healthy controls, and HTLV-1-associated myelopathy the most.

The method for making cDNA was 5'RACE, and it used 10-nucleotide random UMIs. One entry per CDR3 protein, called by TCRdb with MiXCR from the 5' RACE reads. This table holds about 46,000 distinct CDR3 sequences, around 4.5% found once. The specimen sequenced was PBMCs. This TCR came from an older woman with multiple sclerosis. The chain is built from TRBV9 and TRBJ2-1; no clear D. CDR3 sequence (DNA): TGTGCCAGCAGCGTAGCGCGGTCCTACAATGAGCAGTTCTTC. Translated, it gives CASSVARSYNEQFF.